The 6 T cell receptor beta chains given below trace back to one sample, sequenced in a study of blood T cell repertoires in COVID-19. Here immunoSEQ multiplex PCR was the method, and the copy in TCRdb shows in-frame clones only, minus some. The sample has about 190,000 clones, approximately 85% seen once. Sequenced input: peripheral blood. These receptors were collected from an elderly woman with acute or convalescent COVID-19.

This clone occurred a few times. The chain combines TRBV10-3 with TRBJ2-7, with TRBD1 as a possible D gene (5 bases). This CDR3 region has 12 residues. Germline values: CDR1 ENHRY, CDR2 SYGVKD. Deletions cut 2 bases from V and 7 bases from J, with 9 bases between. The CDR3 sequence: CAISEVGQEQYF. CDR3 nucleotides: TGTGCCATCAGTGAGGTAGGACAAGAGCAGTACTTC.

This clone was seen a handful of times. CDR3 bases: TGTGCCAGCAGCCCCCCCGGGGAGCAGTACTTC. Residues: CASSPPGEQYF. The chain is built from TRBV3-1 (or the pseudogene TRBV3-2) and TRBJ2-7, with D uncertain. From germline, CDR1 is LGHDT and CDR2 YNNKEL (reference sequence). V lost 4 bases to trimming and J lost 7 bases, with 8 bases between them. The length of the CDR3 is 11 residues.

The chain employs TRBV6-2 or TRBV6-3 and TRBJ2-7; D not certain. V lost 6 bases to trimming and J lost 7 bases, with 22 bases between them. The CDR3 covers 15 residues. Germline CDR1 MNHEY, CDR2 SVGEGT. The CDR3 is CASSLRPSSTGEQYF. As DNA, the CDR3 is TGTGCCAGCAGCCTAAGACCGTCATCCACCGGGGAGCAGTACTTC.

This sequence joins TRBV19 and TRBJ1-1; TRBD1 agrees at 7 bases. V was clipped by 5 bases and J by 3 bases; unmatched bases: 9. The CDR3 is 15 amino acids. Germline V gene sequence: CDR1 LNHDA, CDR2 SQIVND (reference sequence). CDR3 DNA: TGTGCCAGTAGTTACTCCTACAGGGGAGACACTGAAGCTTTCTTT. Protein sequence: CASSYSYRGDTEAFF.

In this sample, this clone turned up a few times. This chain connects TRBV5-1 to TRBJ2-7; 10 bases are shared with TRBD2. Trimming cost V 0 bases and J 4 bases; bases outside gene matches: 4. The CDR3 extends over 15 amino acids. Germline V gene data show CDR1 as SGHRS and CDR2 as YFSETQ. The CDR3 DNA sequence: TGCGCCAGCAGCTTGGGGACTAGCGGATGGTACGAGCAGTACTTC. Protein: CASSLGTSGWYEQYF.

The chain joins TRBV27 to TRBJ2-1, with TRBD2 identical over 11 bases. Germline CDR1 is MNHEY and CDR2 is SMNVEV (reference sequence). This CDR3 spans 16 amino acids. V shed 6 bases and J 3 bases; nucleotides not matched to a gene: 7. CDR3 sequence: CASSWGLAESYNEQFF. The CDR3 DNA reads as TGTGCCAGCAGCTGGGGACTAGCGGAAAGCTACAATGAGCAGTTCTTC.